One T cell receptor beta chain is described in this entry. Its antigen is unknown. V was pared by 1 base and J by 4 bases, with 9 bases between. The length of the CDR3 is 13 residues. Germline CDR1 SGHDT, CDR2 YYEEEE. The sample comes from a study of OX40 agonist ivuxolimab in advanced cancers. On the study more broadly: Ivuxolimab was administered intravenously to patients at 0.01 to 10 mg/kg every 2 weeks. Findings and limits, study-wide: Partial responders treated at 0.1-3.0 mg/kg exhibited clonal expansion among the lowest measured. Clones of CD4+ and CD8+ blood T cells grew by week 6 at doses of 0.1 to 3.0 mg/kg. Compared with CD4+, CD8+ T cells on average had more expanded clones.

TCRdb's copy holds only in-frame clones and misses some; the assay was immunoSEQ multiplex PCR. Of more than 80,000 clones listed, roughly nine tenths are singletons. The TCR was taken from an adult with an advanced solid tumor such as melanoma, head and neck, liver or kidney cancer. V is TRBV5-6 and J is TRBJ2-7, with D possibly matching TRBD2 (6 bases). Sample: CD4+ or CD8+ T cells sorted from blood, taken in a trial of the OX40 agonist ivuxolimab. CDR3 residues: CASSLTGGYEQYF. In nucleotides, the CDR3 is TGTGCCAGCAGCTTGACTGGGGGGTACGAGCAGTACTTC.